This T cell receptor (beta chain) was sequenced for a study of T cell repertoires in cytomegalovirus infection. TCRdb re-called the reads with MiXCR, one entry per CDR3 protein. The table lists 200,000 or so distinct CDR3 sequences, roughly two fifths of them singletons. In germline, CDR1 is MDHEN, CDR2 SYDVKM. V was pared by 2 bases and J by 2 bases, with 22 bases between. This CDR3 comprises 20 residues. With regard to this clonotype: Antigen unknown.

This TCR came from a human donor in good health (CMV status not recorded). Some clones in this sample may be carry-over from other donors' samples. V and J are TRBV28 and TRBJ2-6; TRBD1 is a possible D gene (5 bases). The specimen comprised CD8+ T cells from cultured PBMCs, sampled from culture after CMV antigen stimulation. CDR3 region: CASSLGLGPPPSPGANVLTF. The CDR3 bases are TGTGCCAGCAGTTTAGGGCTGGGGCCCCCTCCCTCTCCTGGGGCCAACGTCCTGACTTTC.